The present entry profiles one TCR beta chain with its context. Trimming took 7 bases from V and 1 from J, leaving 10 bases between them. Looked up from germline, CDR1 is SGHRS and CDR2 is YFSETQ. This CDR3 region has 13 residues. The data were obtained in a study of blood T cell repertoires in COVID-19. As for the study in general: Material from acute and convalescent COVID-19 was sourced from the United States, Italy and Spain.

Generated by immunoSEQ multiplex PCR, the TCRdb table keeps only in-frame clones and is missing some. This table has hundreds of thousands of clones, around 84% appearing once. The V gene is TRBV5-1, the J gene TRBJ2-3, with D tentatively TRBD2 (6 bases). Sequenced sample: peripheral blood. The receptor's source is a man aged 60 to 69 with acute or convalescent COVID-19. The CDR3 loop is CASREIGTDTQYF. The CDR3 DNA sequence: TGCGCCAGCCGGGAGATCGGCACAGATACGCAGTATTTT.